This section outlines one T cell receptor (beta chain) sequence together with its context. Its antigen is not identified. Germline CDR1 and CDR2: SGHTA and FQGNSA. The trim removed 4 bases at V and 3 bases at J, leaving 4 bases unmatched. CDR3 length: 15 amino acids. These data are taken from a study of T cell responses to AZD1222 COVID-19 vaccine. The study, taken as a whole, reports: Sampling that yielded the repertoires occurred only after the peak T cell response. Spike-specific TCR breadth and depth rose after two AZD1222 doses.

Method: immunoSEQ multiplex PCR; TCRdb's copy keeps in-frame clones and lacks some. The sample shows approximately 100,000 clones, 85% to 90% of them seen only once. The sequence came from an adult in good health. The sequences come from peripheral blood, collected on day 0 of AZD1222 vaccination. The chain recombines TRBV7-2 with TRBJ2-1, with TRBD1 matching over 9 bases. CDR3 loop: CASSSGTGIYNEQFF. The CDR3 region has the DNA TGTGCCAGCAGCTCCGGGACAGGGATCTACAATGAGCAGTTCTTC.